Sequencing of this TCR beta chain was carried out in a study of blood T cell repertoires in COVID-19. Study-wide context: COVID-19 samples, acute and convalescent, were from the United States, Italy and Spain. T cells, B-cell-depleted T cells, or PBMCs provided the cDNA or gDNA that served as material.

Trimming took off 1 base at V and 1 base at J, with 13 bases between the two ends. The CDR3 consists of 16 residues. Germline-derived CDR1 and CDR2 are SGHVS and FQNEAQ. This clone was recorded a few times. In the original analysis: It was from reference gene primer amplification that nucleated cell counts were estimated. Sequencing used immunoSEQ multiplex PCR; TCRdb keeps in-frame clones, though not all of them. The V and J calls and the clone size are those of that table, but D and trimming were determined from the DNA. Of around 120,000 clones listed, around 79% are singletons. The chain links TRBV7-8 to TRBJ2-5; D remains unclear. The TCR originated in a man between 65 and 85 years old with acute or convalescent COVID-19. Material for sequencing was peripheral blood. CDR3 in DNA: TGTGCCAGCAGCTTAGGGGTTTCGCGGCTCCAAGAGACCCAGTACTTC. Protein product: CASSLGVSRLQETQYF.